The rows below give T cell receptor beta chains drawn from one sample of a study of blood T cell repertoires in COVID-19. Using immunoSEQ multiplex PCR, the repertoire was profiled, and TCRdb retains in-frame clones only, with some absent. The top ten hold about 6.6% of the sample, which has about 200,000 clones, around nine tenths seen once. Sample: peripheral blood. The receptors shown here come from a woman between 40 and 50 years old who had recovered from COVID-19. Each CDR3 is given with its conserved first and last residue. The order of the fields is D gene, V gene, J gene, clone size, CDR3 protein, CDR3 DNA. The D gene is left open where the match is weak. The listing skips clone size in some rows; elsewhere it reads once, few, many or a size class.

D gene: NA
V gene: TRBV19
J gene: TRBJ2-7
clone size: NA
CDR3 protein: CASKGNTGSSYEQYF
CDR3 DNA: TGTGCCTCCAAAGGGAACACAGGGAGCTCCTACGAGCAGTACTTC

D gene: NA
V gene: TRBV18
J gene: TRBJ2-3
clone size: once
CDR3 protein: CASSPGHTTDTQYF
CDR3 DNA: TGTGCCAGCTCACCAGGGCACACCACAGATACGCAGTATTTT

D gene: NA
V gene: TRBV28
J gene: TRBJ2-2
clone size: NA
CDR3 protein: CASTLPQYTGELFF
CDR3 DNA: TGTGCCAGCACCCTTCCACAGTACACCGGGGAGCTGTTTTTT

D gene: TRBD2
V gene: TRBV7-7
J gene: TRBJ2-5
clone size: NA
CDR3 protein: CASSLGAGGANQETQYF
CDR3 DNA: TGTGCCAGCAGCTTAGGGGCGGGAGGGGCAAACCAAGAGACCCAGTACTTC

D gene: TRBD2
V gene: TRBV9
J gene: TRBJ2-3
clone size: NA
CDR3 protein: CASSPLAGTSTDTQYF
CDR3 DNA: TGTGCCAGCAGCCCGCTAGCGGGGACTAGCACAGATACGCAGTATTTT

D gene: NA
V gene: TRBV14
J gene: TRBJ2-2
clone size: NA
CDR3 protein: CASSRRPSGSGELFF
CDR3 DNA: TGTGCCAGCAGTCGCAGACCCTCAGGGTCCGGGGAGCTGTTTTTT

D gene: NA
V gene: TRBV5-6
J gene: TRBJ1-2
clone size: NA
CDR3 protein: CASLLQGLLNYGYTF
CDR3 DNA: TGTGCCAGCCTCCTTCAGGGTTTGTTGAACTATGGCTACACCTTC

D gene: NA
V gene: TRBV6-5
J gene: TRBJ1-5
clone size: NA
CDR3 protein: CASSRRGSNQPQHF
CDR3 DNA: TGTGCCAGCAGTCGACGGGGTAGCAATCAGCCCCAGCATTTT

D gene: TRBD2
V gene: TRBV19
J gene: TRBJ2-1
clone size: NA
CDR3 protein: CASTRTSQNNEQFF
CDR3 DNA: TGTGCCTCAACTCGGACTAGTCAAAACAATGAGCAGTTCTTC

D gene: TRBD2
V gene: TRBV4-3
J gene: TRBJ2-1
clone size: NA
CDR3 protein: CASSQVPPSGGYNEQFF
CDR3 DNA: TGCGCCAGCAGCCAAGTCCCACCTAGCGGAGGCTACAATGAGCAGTTCTTC

D gene: NA
V gene: TRBV2
J gene: TRBJ2-3
clone size: NA
CDR3 protein: CASSVKEADTQYF
CDR3 DNA: TGTGCCAGCAGTGTTAAGGAGGCAGATACGCAGTATTTT

D gene: NA
V gene: TRBV4-1
J gene: TRBJ1-2
clone size: NA
CDR3 protein: CASSQDSGGVYGYTF
CDR3 DNA: TGCGCCAGCAGCCAAGACAGTGGAGGGGTCTATGGCTACACCTTC

D gene: TRBD2
V gene: TRBV4-1
J gene: TRBJ2-7
clone size: many
CDR3 protein: CASSQDRAGGSNEQYF
CDR3 DNA: TGCGCCAGCAGCCAAGACAGAGCGGGAGGTTCTAACGAGCAGTACTTC

D gene: NA
V gene: TRBV28
J gene: TRBJ1-2
clone size: NA
CDR3 protein: CASSSLTGLCTF
CDR3 DNA: TGTGCCAGCAGTTCCCTGACAGGCCTCTGTACCTTC

D gene: NA
V gene: TRBV19
J gene: TRBJ1-2
clone size: NA
CDR3 protein: CGSSEGLNYGYTF
CDR3 DNA: TGTGGTTCATCGGAGGGGCTGAACTATGGCTACACCTTC

D gene: TRBD1
V gene: TRBV19
J gene: TRBJ2-7
clone size: NA
CDR3 protein: CASSWTGDSYEQYF
CDR3 DNA: TGTGCCAGTAGCTGGACAGGGGACTCCTACGAGCAGTACTTC

D gene: NA
V gene: TRBV30
J gene: TRBJ2-5
clone size: NA
CDR3 protein: CAWSRREGETQYF
CDR3 DNA: TGTGCCTGGAGTAGGAGGGAAGGAGAGACCCAGTACTTC

D gene: NA
V gene: TRBV7-2
J gene: TRBJ2-4
clone size: NA
CDR3 protein: CASNTGLGIQYF
CDR3 DNA: TGTGCCAGCAACACAGGGCTGGGCATTCAGTACTTC

D gene: NA
V gene: TRBV6-5
J gene: TRBJ1-4
clone size: NA
CDR3 protein: CASSWEGVETNEKLFF
CDR3 DNA: TGTGCCAGCAGTTGGGAAGGGGTGGAAACTAATGAAAAACTGTTTTTT

D gene: NA
V gene: TRBV6-2/TRBV6-3
J gene: TRBJ2-7
clone size: few
CDR3 protein: CASSSGHGTYEQYF
CDR3 DNA: TGTGCCAGCAGTTCGGGACACGGGACCTACGAGCAGTACTTC

D gene: TRBD2
V gene: TRBV27
J gene: TRBJ2-7
clone size: many
CDR3 protein: CASSLSSGSNEQYF
CDR3 DNA: TGTGCCAGCAGTTTATCTAGCGGGAGTAACGAGCAGTACTTC

D gene: NA
V gene: TRBV5-4
J gene: TRBJ2-7
clone size: NA
CDR3 protein: CASSLGGSPYEQYF
CDR3 DNA: TGTGCCAGCAGCTTGGGAGGGTCCCCCTACGAGCAGTACTTC

D gene: NA
V gene: TRBV28
J gene: TRBJ1-2
clone size: NA
CDR3 protein: CASTQREGYTF
CDR3 DNA: TGTGCCAGCACCCAGAGGGAGGGCTACACCTTC

D gene: TRBD2
V gene: TRBV5-1
J gene: TRBJ2-3
clone size: NA
CDR3 protein: CASSLYNSGVSTDTQYF
CDR3 DNA: TGCGCCAGCAGCTTGTATAACAGCGGGGTAAGCACAGATACGCAGTATTTT

D gene: NA
V gene: TRBV2
J gene: TRBJ2-3
clone size: NA
CDR3 protein: CASSTYNTDTQYF
CDR3 DNA: TGTGCCAGCAGTACTTATAACACAGATACGCAGTATTTT

D gene: NA
V gene: TRBV2
J gene: TRBJ1-2
clone size: NA
CDR3 protein: CASSSIGDYSGYTF
CDR3 DNA: TGTGCCAGCAGTTCGATAGGAGATTACTCTGGCTACACCTTC

D gene: NA
V gene: TRBV21-1
J gene: TRBJ2-7
clone size: NA
CDR3 protein: CASNSGQTGGLSYEQYF
CDR3 DNA: TGTGCCAGCAACTCGGGCCAGACAGGGGGCCTATCCTACGAGCAGTACTTC

D gene: NA
V gene: TRBV3-1/TRBV3-2
J gene: TRBJ2-1
clone size: NA
CDR3 protein: CASSPLGYEQFF
CDR3 DNA: TGTGCCAGCAGCCCCTTGGGCTATGAGCAGTTCTTC

D gene: TRBD2
V gene: TRBV5-4
J gene: TRBJ2-1
clone size: few
CDR3 protein: CASSLASGRSYEQFF
CDR3 DNA: TGTGCCAGCAGCTTGGCTAGCGGGAGGTCGTATGAGCAGTTCTTC

D gene: NA
V gene: TRBV7-9
J gene: TRBJ2-7
clone size: NA
CDR3 protein: CASSPGARNEQYF
CDR3 DNA: TGTGCCAGCAGCCCGGGAGCTCGCAACGAGCAGTACTTC

D gene: TRBD2
V gene: TRBV3-1/TRBV3-2
J gene: TRBJ2-5
clone size: NA
CDR3 protein: CASSPSPGTSGSGRETQYF
CDR3 DNA: TGTGCCAGCAGCCCAAGCCCCGGGACTAGCGGGAGCGGCCGGGAGACCCAGTACTTC

D gene: NA
V gene: TRBV19
J gene: TRBJ1-3
clone size: NA
CDR3 protein: CASSISISGNTIYF
CDR3 DNA: TGTGCCAGTAGTATTTCCATCTCTGGAAACACCATATATTTT

D gene: TRBD1
V gene: TRBV28
J gene: TRBJ1-1
clone size: once
CDR3 protein: CASTPDRDYTEAFF
CDR3 DNA: TGTGCCAGCACCCCGGACAGGGATTACACTGAAGCTTTCTTT

D gene: TRBD2
V gene: TRBV7-2
J gene: TRBJ2-1
clone size: NA
CDR3 protein: CASSLGTSGSDEQFF
CDR3 DNA: TGTGCCAGCAGCCTAGGGACTAGCGGGAGTGATGAGCAGTTCTTC

D gene: TRBD2
V gene: TRBV2
J gene: TRBJ2-7
clone size: NA
CDR3 protein: CASSEELLAGTYEQYF
CDR3 DNA: TGTGCCAGCAGTGAAGAGTTGCTAGCGGGGACCTACGAGCAGTACTTC

D gene: TRBD1
V gene: TRBV7-2
J gene: TRBJ1-2
clone size: NA
CDR3 protein: CASRTGTGSSGYTF
CDR3 DNA: TGTGCCAGCAGAACCGGGACAGGGTCTTCGGGCTACACCTTC

D gene: TRBD1
V gene: TRBV28
J gene: TRBJ2-3
clone size: NA
CDR3 protein: CASSFNGQGAPDTQYF
CDR3 DNA: TGTGCCAGCAGTTTTAACGGACAGGGGGCCCCAGATACGCAGTATTTT

D gene: TRBD1
V gene: TRBV5-4
J gene: TRBJ2-5
clone size: once
CDR3 protein: CASSHPPTGVETQYF
CDR3 DNA: TGTGCCAGCAGCCACCCCCCGACAGGGGTGGAGACCCAGTACTTC

D gene: NA
V gene: TRBV24-1
J gene: TRBJ2-5
clone size: NA
CDR3 protein: CATSDPTSEQETQYF
CDR3 DNA: TGTGCCACCAGTGATCCGACTAGTGAACAAGAGACCCAGTACTTC

D gene: TRBD1
V gene: TRBV29-1
J gene: TRBJ2-3
clone size: NA
CDR3 protein: CSVDRGSDTQYF
CDR3 DNA: TGCAGCGTTGACAGGGGGTCAGATACGCAGTATTTT

D gene: TRBD2
V gene: TRBV9
J gene: TRBJ2-3
clone size: NA
CDR3 protein: CASSPRTSGRPVPDTQYF
CDR3 DNA: TGTGCCAGCAGCCCCCGGACTAGCGGGAGGCCCGTCCCAGATACGCAGTATTTT

D gene: NA
V gene: TRBV20-1
J gene: TRBJ1-5
clone size: NA
CDR3 protein: CSASQGSSNQPQHF
CDR3 DNA: TGCAGTGCTAGTCAGGGGTCGAGCAATCAGCCCCAGCATTTT

D gene: TRBD1
V gene: TRBV7-9
J gene: TRBJ1-4
clone size: NA
CDR3 protein: CASSPRGQAFEKLFF
CDR3 DNA: TGTGCCAGCAGCCCCCGGGGACAGGCGTTTGAAAAACTGTTTTTT

D gene: NA
V gene: TRBV15
J gene: TRBJ2-1
clone size: NA
CDR3 protein: CATSRELRVGNEQFF
CDR3 DNA: TGTGCCACCAGCAGAGAGTTGAGGGTAGGGAATGAGCAGTTCTTC

D gene: TRBD1
V gene: TRBV24-1
J gene: TRBJ2-1
clone size: NA
CDR3 protein: CATSDPGTGSGNEQFF
CDR3 DNA: TGTGCCACCAGTGATCCCGGGACAGGATCCGGCAATGAGCAGTTCTTC

D gene: NA
V gene: TRBV12-3/TRBV12-4
J gene: TRBJ2-5
clone size: NA
CDR3 protein: CASSLRETQYF
CDR3 DNA: TGTGCCAGCAGTTTGAGGGAGACCCAGTACTTC

D gene: NA
V gene: TRBV7-2
J gene: TRBJ2-7
clone size: NA
CDR3 protein: CASSPSSYEQYF
CDR3 DNA: TGTGCCAGCAGCCCGAGCTCCTACGAGCAGTACTTC

D gene: NA
V gene: TRBV4-3
J gene: TRBJ2-2
clone size: NA
CDR3 protein: CASSQDHPRGNTGELFF
CDR3 DNA: TGCGCCAGCAGCCAAGACCACCCTCGGGGGAACACCGGGGAGCTGTTTTTT

D gene: NA
V gene: TRBV19
J gene: TRBJ1-6
clone size: NA
CDR3 protein: CASSIDGKVNSPLHF
CDR3 DNA: TGTGCCAGTAGTATAGACGGGAAAGTTAATTCACCCCTCCACTTT

D gene: NA
V gene: TRBV2
J gene: TRBJ1-4
clone size: NA
CDR3 protein: CASRELQGPEKLFF
CDR3 DNA: TGTGCCAGCAGGGAATTACAGGGACCTGAAAAACTGTTTTTT

D gene: NA
V gene: TRBV7-8
J gene: TRBJ1-2
clone size: NA
CDR3 protein: CASSATGPYYGYTF
CDR3 DNA: TGTGCCAGCAGCGCAACAGGGCCATACTATGGCTACACCTTC

D gene: TRBD1
V gene: TRBV12-5
J gene: TRBJ2-7
clone size: NA
CDR3 protein: CASGSDRAHEQYF
CDR3 DNA: TGTGCTAGTGGTTCAGACAGGGCCCACGAGCAGTACTTC

D gene: NA
V gene: TRBV6-1
J gene: TRBJ1-4
clone size: NA
CDR3 protein: CASSERQEATNEKLFF
CDR3 DNA: TGTGCCAGCAGTGAAAGACAGGAAGCAACTAATGAAAAACTGTTTTTT

D gene: TRBD2
V gene: TRBV11-2
J gene: TRBJ2-3
clone size: NA
CDR3 protein: CASSLMGRESADTQYF
CDR3 DNA: TGTGCCAGCAGCTTAATGGGGAGGGAGTCGGCAGATACGCAGTATTTT

D gene: TRBD2
V gene: TRBV28
J gene: TRBJ2-1
clone size: NA
CDR3 protein: CASSLPKLGGLAGGNEQFF
CDR3 DNA: TGTGCCAGCAGTTTGCCCAAATTGGGGGGGCTGGCGGGAGGGAATGAGCAGTTCTTC

D gene: TRBD1
V gene: TRBV7-6
J gene: TRBJ2-5
clone size: NA
CDR3 protein: CASSPVPDRGRETQYF
CDR3 DNA: TGTGCCAGCAGCCCCGTCCCCGACAGGGGGCGAGAGACCCAGTACTTC

D gene: NA
V gene: TRBV7-8
J gene: TRBJ1-5
clone size: NA
CDR3 protein: CASSLRTGGDSNQPQHF
CDR3 DNA: TGTGCCAGCAGCTTAAGGACGGGCGGGGACAGCAATCAGCCCCAGCATTTT

D gene: TRBD2
V gene: TRBV19
J gene: TRBJ2-5
clone size: NA
CDR3 protein: CASGLAGGRGETQYF
CDR3 DNA: TGTGCCAGCGGACTAGCGGGAGGAAGAGGGGAGACCCAGTACTTC

D gene: NA
V gene: TRBV6-6
J gene: TRBJ2-3
clone size: NA
CDR3 protein: CASSYEAEVADTQYF
CDR3 DNA: TGTGCCAGCAGTTACGAGGCGGAAGTGGCAGATACGCAGTATTTT